This T cell receptor (beta chain) derives from a study of identical twins. This clonotype occurred a few times. TCRdb analysed the 5' RACE reads with MiXCR anew, one entry per CDR3 protein. The sample lists roughly 490,000 distinct CDR3 sequences, roughly an eighth seen once, with about 0.94% in the top ten. Deletions cut 1 base from V and 1 base from J, with 13 bases between. In germline, CDR1 is DFQATT, CDR2 SNEGSKA (reference sequence). The CDR3 is made up of 15 amino acids. The sample also formed part of further work on yellow fever vaccine responses in identical twins.

The chain links TRBV20-1 to TRBJ2-5, with TRBD1 as a possible D gene (6 bases). Material: CD4+ T cells sorted from blood. The TCR comes from a woman under 30 in good health. The CDR3 nucleotides are TGCAGTGCTAGAGGGGCAGGGGTGGGCCAAGAGACCCAGTACTTC. This translates into CSARGAGVGQETQYF.